This T cell receptor beta chain is from a study of T cells in narcolepsy. Profiled with immunoSEQ multiplex PCR; TCRdb holds only in-frame clones, not every one. The table includes 25,000 to 35,000 clones, 79% detected once. This clone was seen a handful of times. The CDR3 totals 13 residues. Germline CDR1 and CDR2: LGHNA and YSLEER. Trimming removed 3 bases from V and 4 bases from J; junction bases left unmatched: 2. Material for sequencing was memory (CD45RA-) CD4+ T cells from blood. The genes are TRBV4-3 and TRBJ1-1, with TRBD1 identical over 7 bases. The clonotype originates from a human donor in good health. The DNA for the CDR3 is TGCGCCAGCAGCCACCCAGGGGGCACTGAAGCTTTCTTT. This sequence encodes CASSHPGGTEAFF.